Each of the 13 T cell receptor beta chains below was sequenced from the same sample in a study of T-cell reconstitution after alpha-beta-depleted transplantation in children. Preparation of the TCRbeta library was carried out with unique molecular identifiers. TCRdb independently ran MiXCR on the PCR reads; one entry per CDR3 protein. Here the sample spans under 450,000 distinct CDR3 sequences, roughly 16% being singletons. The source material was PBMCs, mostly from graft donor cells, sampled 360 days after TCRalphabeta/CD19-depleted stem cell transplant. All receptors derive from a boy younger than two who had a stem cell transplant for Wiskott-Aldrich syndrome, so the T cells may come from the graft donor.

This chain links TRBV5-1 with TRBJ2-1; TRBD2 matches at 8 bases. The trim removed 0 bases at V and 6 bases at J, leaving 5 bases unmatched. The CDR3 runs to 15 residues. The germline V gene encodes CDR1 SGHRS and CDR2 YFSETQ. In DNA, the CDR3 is TGCGCCAGCAGCTTGGGGCCCGGGGGGGGCAATGAGCAGTTCTTC. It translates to CASSLGPGGGNEQFF.

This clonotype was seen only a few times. Here the CDR3 DNA reads TGTGCCAGCAGATCTAGCGGGACGTCCTACAATGAGCAGTTCTTC. It encodes CASRSSGTSYNEQFF. This rearrangement joins TRBV3-1 to TRBJ2-1; 9 bases line up with TRBD2. Germline CDR1 is LGHDT and CDR2 is YNNKEL (reference sequence). The CDR3 extends over 15 amino acids. V was clipped by 6 bases and J by 1 base; unmatched bases: 4.

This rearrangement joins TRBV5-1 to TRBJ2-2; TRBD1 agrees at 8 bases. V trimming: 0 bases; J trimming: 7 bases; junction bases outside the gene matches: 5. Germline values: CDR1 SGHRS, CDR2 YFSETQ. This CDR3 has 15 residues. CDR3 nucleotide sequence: TGCGCCAGCAGCTTGGGACAGGGGAAGATCGGGGAGCTGTTTTTT. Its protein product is CASSLGQGKIGELFF.

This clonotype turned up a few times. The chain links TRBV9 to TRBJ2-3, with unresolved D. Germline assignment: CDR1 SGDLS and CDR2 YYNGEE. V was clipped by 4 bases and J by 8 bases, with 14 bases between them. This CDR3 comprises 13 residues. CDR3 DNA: TGTGCCAGCAGCACAGACACCACGGGTACGCAGTATTTT. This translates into CASSTDTTGTQYF.

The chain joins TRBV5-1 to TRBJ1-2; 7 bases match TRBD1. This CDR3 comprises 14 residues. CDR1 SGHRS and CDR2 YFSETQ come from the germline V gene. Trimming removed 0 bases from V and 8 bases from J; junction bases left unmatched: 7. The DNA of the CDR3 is TGCGCCAGCAGCTTGGTGACAGGGCCAACGGGCTACACCTTC. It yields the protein CASSLVTGPTGYTF.

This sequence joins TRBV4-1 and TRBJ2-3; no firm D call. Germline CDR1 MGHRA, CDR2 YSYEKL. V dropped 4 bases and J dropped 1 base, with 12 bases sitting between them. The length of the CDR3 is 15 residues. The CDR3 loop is CASSPPSTGTDTQYF. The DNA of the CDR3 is TGCGCCAGCAGCCCTCCCTCGACTGGCACAGATACGCAGTATTTT.

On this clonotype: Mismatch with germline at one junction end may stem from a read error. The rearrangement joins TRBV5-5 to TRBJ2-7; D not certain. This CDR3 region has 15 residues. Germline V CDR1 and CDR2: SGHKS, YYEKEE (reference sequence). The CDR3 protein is CASSPTSRSSYERYF. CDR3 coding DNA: TGTGCCAGCAGCCCGACGTCCCGAAGCTCCTACGAGCGGTACTTC. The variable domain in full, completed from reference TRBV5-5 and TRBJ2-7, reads DAGVTQSPTHLIKTRGQQVTLRCSPISGHKSVSWYQQVLGQGPQFIFQYYEKEERGRGNFPDRFSARQFPNYSSELNVNALLLGDSALYLCASSPTSRSSYERYFGPGTRLTVT.

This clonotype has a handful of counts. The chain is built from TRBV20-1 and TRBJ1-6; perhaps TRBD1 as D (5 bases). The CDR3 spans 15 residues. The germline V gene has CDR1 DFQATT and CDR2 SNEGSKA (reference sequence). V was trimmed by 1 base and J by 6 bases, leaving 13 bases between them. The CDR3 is CSARVGGVGNSPLHF. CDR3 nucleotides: TGCAGTGCTAGAGTGGGGGGGGTCGGTAATTCACCCCTCCACTTT.

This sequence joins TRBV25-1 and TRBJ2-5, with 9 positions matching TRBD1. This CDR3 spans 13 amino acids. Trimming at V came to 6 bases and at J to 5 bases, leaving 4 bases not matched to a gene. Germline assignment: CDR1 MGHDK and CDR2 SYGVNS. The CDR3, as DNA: TGTGCCAGCAGCACAGGGGGCATCGAGACCCAGTACTTC. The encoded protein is CASSTGGIETQYF.

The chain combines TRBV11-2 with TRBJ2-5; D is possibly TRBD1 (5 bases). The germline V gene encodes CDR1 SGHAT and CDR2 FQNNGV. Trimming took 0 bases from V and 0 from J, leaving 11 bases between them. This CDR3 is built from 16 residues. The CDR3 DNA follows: TGTGCCAGCAGCTTAGATTGGGGCCCGTACCAAGAGACCCAGTACTTC. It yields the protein CASSLDWGPYQETQYF.

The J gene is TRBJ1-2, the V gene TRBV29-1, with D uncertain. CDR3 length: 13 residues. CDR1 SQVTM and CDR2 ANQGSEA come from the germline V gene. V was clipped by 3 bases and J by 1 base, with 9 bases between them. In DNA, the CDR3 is TGCAGCGTTGATGGTAACAGTAACTATGGCTACACCTTC. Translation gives CSVDGNSNYGYTF.

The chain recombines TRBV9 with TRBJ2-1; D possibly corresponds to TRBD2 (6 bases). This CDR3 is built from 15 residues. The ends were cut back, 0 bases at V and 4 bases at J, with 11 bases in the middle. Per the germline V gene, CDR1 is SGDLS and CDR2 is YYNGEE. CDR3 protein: CASSVVASEYNEQFF. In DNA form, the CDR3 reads TGTGCCAGCAGCGTAGTGGCTAGCGAGTACAATGAGCAGTTCTTC. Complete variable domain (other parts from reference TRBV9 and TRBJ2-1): DSGVTQTPKHLITATGQRVTLRCSPRSGDLSVYWYQQSLDQGLQFLIQYYNGEERAKGNILERFSAQQFPDLHSELNLSSLELGDSALYFCASSVVASEYNEQFFGPGTRLTVL.

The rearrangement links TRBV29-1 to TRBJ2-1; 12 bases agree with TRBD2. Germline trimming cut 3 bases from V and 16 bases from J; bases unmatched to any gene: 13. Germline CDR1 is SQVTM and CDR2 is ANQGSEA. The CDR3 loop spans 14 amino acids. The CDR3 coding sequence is TGCAGCGTTGATAACCTAGCGGGAGGGCCGGGGGACTTCTTC. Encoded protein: CSVDNLAGGPGDFF.